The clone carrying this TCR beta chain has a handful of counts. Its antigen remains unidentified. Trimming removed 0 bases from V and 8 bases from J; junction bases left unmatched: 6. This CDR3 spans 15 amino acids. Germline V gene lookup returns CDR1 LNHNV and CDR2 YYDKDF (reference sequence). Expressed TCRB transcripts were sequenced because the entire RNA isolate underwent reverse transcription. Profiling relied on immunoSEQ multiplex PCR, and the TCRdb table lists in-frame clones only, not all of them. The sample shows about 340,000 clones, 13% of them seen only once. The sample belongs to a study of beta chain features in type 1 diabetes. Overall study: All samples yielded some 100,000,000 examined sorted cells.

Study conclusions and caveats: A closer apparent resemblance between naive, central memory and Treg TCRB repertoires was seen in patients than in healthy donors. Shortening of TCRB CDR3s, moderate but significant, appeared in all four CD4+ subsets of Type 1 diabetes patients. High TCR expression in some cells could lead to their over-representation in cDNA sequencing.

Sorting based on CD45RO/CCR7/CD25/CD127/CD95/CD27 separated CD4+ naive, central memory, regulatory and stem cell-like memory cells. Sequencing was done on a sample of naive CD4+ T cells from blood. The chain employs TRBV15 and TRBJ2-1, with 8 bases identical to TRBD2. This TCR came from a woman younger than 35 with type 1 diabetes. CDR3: CATSRDGRASDEQFF. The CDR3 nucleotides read TGTGCCACCAGCAGAGACGGGAGGGCCTCGGATGAGCAGTTCTTC.